The 25 T cell receptor beta chains given below trace back to one sample, sequenced in a study of T cell responses to AZD1222 COVID-19 vaccine. The data were produced by immunoSEQ multiplex PCR, yet TCRdb's version contains in-frame clones alone and is incomplete. Among 150,000 to 200,000 clones listed, 88% were seen once. The sample in question was peripheral blood, obtained on day 0 of AZD1222 vaccination. The receptors originated from an adult in good health.

V usage is TRBV4-3 and J usage is TRBJ1-2; tentative D call: TRBD1 (6 bases). Deletions cut 4 bases from V and 4 bases from J, with 16 bases between. The germline CDR1 and CDR2 sequences are LGHNA and YSLEER. This CDR3 contains 15 residues. The CDR3 sequence is CASSLSRGGGYGYTF. CDR3 bases: TGCGCCAGCAGCCTGAGCCGAGGGGGGGGCTATGGCTACACCTTC.

The chain joins TRBV6-5 to TRBJ1-6; no clear D. The ends were cut back, 0 bases at V and 10 bases at J, with 10 bases in the middle. Germline V gives CDR1 MNHEY, CDR2 SVGAGI. The CDR3 loop spans 14 amino acids. This CDR3 is CASSYSSLSSPLHF. The CDR3, as DNA: TGTGCCAGCAGTTACTCGAGTCTGTCCTCACCCCTCCACTTT.

The chain carries TRBV27 and TRBJ2-5, with 13 bases fitting TRBD2. Germline CDR1 is MNHEY and CDR2 is SMNVEV (reference sequence). The CDR3 has 15 amino acids. V gave up 4 bases and J gave up 4 bases; unmatched junction bases: 3. CDR3 sequence reads: CASSSRTSGRETQYF. CDR3 bases: TGTGCCAGCAGTTCACGGACTAGCGGGAGAGAGACCCAGTACTTC.

This CDR3 is CASSVGQYNEQFF. The CDR3 nucleotides read TGTGCCAGCAGCGTAGGGCAGTACAATGAGCAGTTCTTC. This sequence joins TRBV9 and TRBJ2-1; D is undetermined. V was pared by 0 bases and J by 4 bases, with 5 bases between. The CDR3 has 13 amino acids. Per the germline V gene, CDR1 is SGDLS and CDR2 is YYNGEE.

The CDR3 spells CATSSDRSSGNTIYF. CDR3 DNA sequence: TGTGCCACCAGCAGCGACAGAAGCTCTGGAAACACCATATATTTT. The genes are TRBV15 and TRBJ1-3; weak D call: TRBD1 (5 bases). In germline, CDR1 is LNHNV, CDR2 YYDKDF (reference sequence). Trimming stripped 3 bases from V and 0 bases from J, with 9 bases between. The CDR3 has 15 amino acids.

As for this clone: The identical CDR3 is also encoded by other nucleotide sequences in the sample. The rearrangement links TRBV6-5 to TRBJ1-1, with TRBD1 as a possible D gene (5 bases). Germline V gene sequence: CDR1 MNHEY, CDR2 SVGAGI. V was pared by 0 bases and J by 5 bases, with 7 bases between. The CDR3 spans 13 residues. The CDR3 sequence is CASSYSRGTEAFF. As DNA, the CDR3 is TGTGCCAGCAGTTACTCCCGGGGGACTGAAGCTTTCTTT.

V gene TRBV10-3 combines with J gene TRBJ1-1, with a tentative D call TRBD1 (6 bases). Trimming removed 10 bases from V and 1 base from J, with 19 bases in between. Per germline, CDR1 ENHRY and CDR2 SYGVKD. This CDR3 has 15 amino acids. The CDR3 here is CATGRGQPQNTEAFF. CDR3 bases: TGTGCCACCGGACGGGGGCAGCCACAGAACACTGAAGCTTTCTTT.

CDR3 coding DNA: TGTGCCATCAGTCCTCAATTTGGACAGGGCGGCACCGGGGAGCTGTTTTTT. It translates to CAISPQFGQGGTGELFF. The chain carries TRBV10-3 and TRBJ2-2; TRBD1 matches 8 bases. The CDR3 is made up of 17 amino acids. The V and J ends lost 5 bases and 4 bases, in that order; junction bases with no gene match: 12. Germline CDR1 is ENHRY and CDR2 is SYGVKD.

J is TRBJ2-5 and V is TRBV19, with D possibly TRBD1 on 6 matching bases. This CDR3 is built from 15 residues. Between the trimmed V and J ends, which lost 5 bases and 5 bases, there was a span of 18 bases. Germline V CDR1 and CDR2: LNHDA, SQIVND (reference sequence). The CDR3 coding sequence is TGTGCCAGTAGTCAAATACAGGGTTCTGCGGAGACCCAGTACTTC. Encoded protein: CASSQIQGSAETQYF.

The chain combines TRBV18 with TRBJ2-3, with 9 bases that match TRBD1. The germline V gene encodes CDR1 KGHSH and CDR2 LQKENI. With 4 bases clipped from V and 6 bases from J, the junction kept 5 bases outside the gene matches. CDR3 length: 14 amino acids. CDR3 amino acids: CASSQTGGYDTQYF. The DNA of the CDR3 is TGTGCCAGCTCACAGACAGGGGGATATGATACGCAGTATTTT.

The CDR3 coding sequence is TGCGCCAGCAGCCAAGATTTTGGGAAGGGGGCATCCTATAATTCACCCCTCCACTTT. Translated, it gives CASSQDFGKGASYNSPLHF. The chain carries TRBV4-3 and TRBJ1-6; 7 bases align to TRBD1. The germline CDR1 and CDR2 sequences are LGHNA and YSLEER. J was trimmed by 1 base and V by 0 bases; bases with no gene match: 9. The CDR3 is 19 amino acids.

The sample holds a few counts of this clone. The CDR3 reads CASMEGAGFYEQYF. The CDR3 DNA reads as TGTGCCAGCATGGAAGGGGCGGGGTTCTACGAGCAGTACTTC. The chain carries TRBV28 and TRBJ2-7; a possible D gene is TRBD2 (6 bases). The length of the CDR3 is 14 residues. Germline CDR1 is MDHEN and CDR2 is SYDVKM. V lost 7 bases to trimming and J lost 3 bases, with 16 bases between them.

V gene TRBV7-3 combines with J gene TRBJ1-1; TRBD1 is a possible D gene (6 bases). V lost 5 bases to trimming and J lost 2 bases, with 18 bases between them. This CDR3 region has 16 residues. Per germline, CDR1 SGHTA and CDR2 FQGTGA. CDR3 sequence reads: CASSPNGRGGNTEAFF. In DNA form, the CDR3 reads TGTGCCAGCAGCCCCAACGGCAGGGGCGGAAACACTGAAGCTTTCTTT.

The V gene is TRBV18, the J gene TRBJ2-5; TRBD1 matches 7 bases. CDR3 length equals 15 residues. CDR1 KGHSH and CDR2 LQKENI come from the germline V gene. The V and J ends lost 2 bases and 5 bases, in that order; junction bases with no gene match: 8. CDR3 nucleotide sequence: TGTGCCAGCTCACCAGTCGGACAGGCCGGGGAGACCCAGTACTTC. Translation gives CASSPVGQAGETQYF. The full variable domain, with the rest looked up from reference TRBV18 and TRBJ2-5, is NAGVMQNPRHLVRRRGQEARLRCSPMKGHSHVYWYRQLPEEGLKFMVYLQKENIIDESGMPKERFSAEFPKEGPSILRIQQVVRGDSAAYFCASSPVGQAGETQYFGPGTRLLVL.

The gene calls are TRBV7-9 and TRBJ2-7; D gene unclear. The ends were cut back, 1 base at V and 7 bases at J, with 11 bases in the middle. Germline lookup yields CDR1 SEHNR and CDR2 FQNEAQ (reference sequence). The CDR3 runs 13 residues. CDR3 protein: CASSLGGSWEQYF. The CDR3, as DNA: TGTGCCAGCAGCTTAGGAGGTTCCTGGGAGCAGTACTTC.

This chain uses TRBV7-6 with TRBJ2-5; D is unresolved. V lost 0 bases, J lost 5 bases, and 10 bases lay in between. Germline V gives CDR1 SGHVS, CDR2 FNYEAQ. The CDR3 length is 14 residues. This chain's CDR3 is CASSLAPTGETQYF. CDR3 nucleotides: TGTGCCAGCAGCTTAGCACCCACCGGGGAGACCCAGTACTTC.

The V and J genes are TRBV27 and TRBJ1-1; D uncertain. V was cut by 5 bases and J by 1 base, with 8 bases left in between. The CDR3 contains 13 residues. The V gene's germline CDR1 is MNHEY and CDR2 SMNVEV (reference sequence). CDR3 in amino acids: CASSDTRNTEAFF. CDR3 nucleotide sequence: TGTGCCAGCAGTGACACCAGGAACACTGAAGCTTTCTTT.

The chain employs TRBV6-6 and TRBJ1-5; D is unresolved. The CDR3 totals 15 residues. Germline V CDR1 and CDR2: MNHNY, SVGAGI (reference sequence). V lost 5 bases and J 0 bases, leaving 11 bases between the germline ends. The CDR3 spells CASSPPGGSNQPQHF. As DNA, the CDR3 is TGTGCCAGCAGTCCCCCTGGTGGTAGCAATCAGCCCCAGCATTTT.

This chain connects TRBV6-1 to TRBJ1-2; D is perhaps TRBD1 (5 bases). Between the trimmed V and J ends, which lost 2 bases and 6 bases, there was a span of 19 bases. The germline V gene encodes CDR1 MNHNS and CDR2 SASEGT. The CDR3 has 16 residues. The CDR3 DNA sequence: TGTGCCAGCAGTGAAAGAGGGACGAGTACTTGGGATGGCTACACCTTC. Its protein is CASSERGTSTWDGYTF.

This clone was recorded once. The V gene is TRBV7-2, the J gene TRBJ2-1; a weak D match, TRBD2 (6 bases). V lost 6 bases, J lost 3 bases, and 18 bases lay in between. Germline V gene lookup returns CDR1 SGHTA and CDR2 FQGNSA. CDR3 length equals 16 residues. CDR3 residues: CASSNMRDLNYNEQFF. DNA of the CDR3: TGTGCCAGCAGTAATATGCGGGACCTTAACTACAATGAGCAGTTCTTC.

The chain joins TRBV5-1 to TRBJ1-2; D is possibly TRBD1 (5 bases). This CDR3 region has 12 residues. With 0 bases removed from V and 7 bases from J, the gap between germline ends came to 7 bases. Germline assignment: CDR1 SGHRS and CDR2 YFSETQ. The CDR3 DNA reads TGCGCCAGCAGCTTGGTTAGGGGTGGCTACACCTTC. This codes for CASSLVRGGYTF.

The rearrangement joins TRBV28 to TRBJ2-5, with D tentatively TRBD2 (6 bases). V shed 5 bases and J shed 5 bases, with 21 bases lying between them. In germline, CDR1 is MDHEN, CDR2 SYDVKM. The CDR3 runs to 16 residues. In DNA, the CDR3 is TGTGCCAGCAGTCCCCGGGACTTCAAGGGCTGGGAGACCCAGTACTTC. This codes for CASSPRDFKGWETQYF.

J is TRBJ2-2 and V is TRBV19; weak D call: TRBD1 (6 bases). This CDR3 is 15 amino acids long. Germline lookup yields CDR1 LNHDA and CDR2 SQIVND (reference sequence). The CDR3 sequence: CVASAVGANTGELFF. The DNA for the CDR3 is TGTGTCGCATCCGCCGTGGGGGCAAACACCGGGGAGCTGTTTTTT. The complete variable domain, with remaining parts taken from reference TRBV19 and TRBJ2-2, reads DGGITQSPKYLFRKEGQNVTLSCEQNLNHDAMYWYRQDPGQGLRLIYYSQIVNDFQKGDIAEGYSVSREKKESFPLTVTSAQKNPTAFYLCVASAVGANTGELFFGEGSRLTVL.

This chain uses TRBV5-6 with TRBJ1-1; 11 bases map to TRBD1. The CDR3 sequence is 14 residues long. With 8 bases clipped from V and 0 bases from J, the junction kept 3 bases outside the gene matches. In germline, CDR1 is SGHDT, CDR2 YYEEEE. The CDR3 DNA reads as TGTGCCAGTAGGACAGGGGGCCTGAACACTGAAGCTTTCTTT. Translated: CASRTGGLNTEAFF.

This sequence joins TRBV5-1 and TRBJ2-7; weak D call: TRBD2 (5 bases). CDR1 is SGHRS and CDR2 is YFSETQ in the germline V gene. V was cut by 4 bases and J by 4 bases, with 15 bases left in between. This CDR3 has 14 residues. The CDR3 sequence is CASSLAAGPYEQYF. For the CDR3, the DNA is TGCGCCAGCAGCCTGGCGGCGGGCCCATACGAGCAGTACTTC.